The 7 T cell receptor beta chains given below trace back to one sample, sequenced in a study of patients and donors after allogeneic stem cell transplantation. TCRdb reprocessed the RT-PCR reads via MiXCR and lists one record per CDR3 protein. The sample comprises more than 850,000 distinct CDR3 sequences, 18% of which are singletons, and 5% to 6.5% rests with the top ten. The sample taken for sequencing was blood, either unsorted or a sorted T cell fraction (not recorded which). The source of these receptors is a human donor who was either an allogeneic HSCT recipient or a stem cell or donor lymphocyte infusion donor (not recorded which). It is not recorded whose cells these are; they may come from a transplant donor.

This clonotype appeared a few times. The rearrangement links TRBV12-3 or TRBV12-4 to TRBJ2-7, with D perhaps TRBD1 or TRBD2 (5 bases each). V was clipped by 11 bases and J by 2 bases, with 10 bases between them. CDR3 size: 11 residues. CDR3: CASGPTYEQYF. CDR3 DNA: TGTGCCTCGGGACCGACCTACGAGCAGTACTTC.

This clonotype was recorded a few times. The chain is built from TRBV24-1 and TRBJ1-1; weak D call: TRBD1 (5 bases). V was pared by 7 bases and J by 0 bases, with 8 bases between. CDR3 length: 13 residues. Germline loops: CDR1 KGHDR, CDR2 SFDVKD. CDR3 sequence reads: CATRTAVNTEAFF. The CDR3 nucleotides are TGTGCCACCAGGACAGCTGTGAACACTGAAGCTTTCTTT.

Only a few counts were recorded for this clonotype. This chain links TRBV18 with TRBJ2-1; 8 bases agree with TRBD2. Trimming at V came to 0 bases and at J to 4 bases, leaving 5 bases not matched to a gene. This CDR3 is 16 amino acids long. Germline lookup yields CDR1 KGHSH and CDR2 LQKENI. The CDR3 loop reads CASSPPGGASYNEQFF. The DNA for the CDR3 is TGTGCCAGCTCACCACCCGGGGGGGCGAGTTACAATGAGCAGTTCTTC.

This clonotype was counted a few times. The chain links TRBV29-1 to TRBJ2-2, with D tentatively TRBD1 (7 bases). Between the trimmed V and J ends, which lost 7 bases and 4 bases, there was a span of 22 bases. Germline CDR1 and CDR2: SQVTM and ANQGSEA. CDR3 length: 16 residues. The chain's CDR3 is CSAIIRQGGGTGELFF. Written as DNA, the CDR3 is TGCAGCGCGATAATTAGACAGGGAGGTGGCACCGGGGAGCTGTTTTTT.

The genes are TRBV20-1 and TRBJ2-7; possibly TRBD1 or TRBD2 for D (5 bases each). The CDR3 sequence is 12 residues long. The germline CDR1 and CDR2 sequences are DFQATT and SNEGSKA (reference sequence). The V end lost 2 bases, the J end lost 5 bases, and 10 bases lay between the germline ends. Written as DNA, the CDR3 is TGCAGTGCTAGATTGGTGGGGGACGAGCAGTACTTC. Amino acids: CSARLVGDEQYF.

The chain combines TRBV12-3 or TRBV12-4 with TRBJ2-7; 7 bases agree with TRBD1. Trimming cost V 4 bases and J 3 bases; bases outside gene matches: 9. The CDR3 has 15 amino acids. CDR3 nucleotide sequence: TGTGCCAGCAGTTCATCGACAGGGACACACTACGAGCAGTACTTC. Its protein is CASSSSTGTHYEQYF.

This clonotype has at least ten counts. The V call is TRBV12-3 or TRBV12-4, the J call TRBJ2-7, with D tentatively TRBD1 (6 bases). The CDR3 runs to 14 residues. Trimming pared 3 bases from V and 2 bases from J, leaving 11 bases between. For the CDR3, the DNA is TGTGCCAGCAGTTTCGGGGACACCACCTACGAGCAGTACTTC. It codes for CASSFGDTTYEQYF.